One and the same sample provided the 5 T cell receptor beta chains below, sequenced in a study of blood T cell repertoires in COVID-19. Clones were sequenced by immunoSEQ multiplex PCR, and TCRdb holds only the in-frame ones, with some missing. This sample has more than 200,000 clones, with 86% found just once. The sequencing sample was made of peripheral blood. Receptors originate from a young man with active or convalescent COVID-19.

J is TRBJ2-5 and V is TRBV7-8; maybe TRBD1 (5 bases). The CDR3 spans 12 residues. The germline gives CDR1 SGHVS, CDR2 FQNEAQ. Trimming removed 1 base from V and 5 bases from J, with 5 bases in between. The CDR3 loop reads CASSLDRETQYF. The DNA for the CDR3 is TGTGCCAGCAGCTTAGACAGGGAGACCCAGTACTTC.

The DNA of the CDR3 is TGTGCCACCAGCAACGACAGGGAGCTGTCCAATCAGCCCCAGCATTTT. It specifies CATSNDRELSNQPQHF. The chain combines TRBV15 with TRBJ1-5; 7 bases map to TRBD1. V shed 4 bases and J 3 bases; nucleotides not matched to a gene: 9. The CDR3 loop spans 16 amino acids. In germline, CDR1 is LNHNV, CDR2 YYDKDF (reference sequence). The variable domain in full, with the rest retrieved from reference TRBV15 and TRBJ1-5, is DAMVIQNPRYQVTQFGKPVTLSCSQTLNHNVMYWYQQKSSQAPKLLFHYYDKDFNNEADTPDNFQSRRPNTSFCFLDIRSPGLGDTAMYLCATSNDRELSNQPQHFGDGTRLSIL.

The rearrangement uses TRBV9 and TRBJ2-5, with D uncertain. The CDR3 consists of 14 residues. The germline gives CDR1 SGDLS, CDR2 YYNGEE. Deletions cut 0 bases from V and 2 bases from J, with 8 bases between. The CDR3 sequence is CASSVVAEQETQYF. The CDR3 DNA is TGTGCCAGCAGCGTAGTTGCAGAACAAGAGACCCAGTACTTC.

The table lists this clone with a count of one. V usage is TRBV14 and J usage is TRBJ1-1, with unresolved D. Per the germline V gene, CDR1 is SGHDN and CDR2 is FVKESK. V lost 0 bases, J lost 1 base, and 3 bases lay in between. The CDR3 sequence is 13 residues long. The CDR3 is CASSQDQNTEAFF. The CDR3 DNA is TGTGCCAGCAGCCAAGATCAGAACACTGAAGCTTTCTTT.

The rearrangement links TRBV4-3 to TRBJ1-2; 7 bases agree with TRBD1. V gave up 2 bases and J gave up 2 bases; unmatched junction bases: 5. The germline gives CDR1 LGHNA, CDR2 YSLEER. There are 15 residues in the CDR3. This CDR3 reads CASSQKATGNYGYTF. The CDR3 DNA sequence: TGCGCCAGCAGCCAAAAAGCGACAGGGAACTATGGCTACACCTTC.